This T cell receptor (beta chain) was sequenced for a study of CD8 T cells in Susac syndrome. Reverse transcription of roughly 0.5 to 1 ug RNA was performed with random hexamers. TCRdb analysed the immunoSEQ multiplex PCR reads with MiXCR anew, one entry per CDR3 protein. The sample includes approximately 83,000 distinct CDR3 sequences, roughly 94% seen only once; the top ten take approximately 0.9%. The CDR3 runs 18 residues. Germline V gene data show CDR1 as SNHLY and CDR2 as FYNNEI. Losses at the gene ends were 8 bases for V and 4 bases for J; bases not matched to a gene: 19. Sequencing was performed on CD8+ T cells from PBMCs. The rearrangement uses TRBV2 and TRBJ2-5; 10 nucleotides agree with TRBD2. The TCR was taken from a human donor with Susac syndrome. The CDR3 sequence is CASLPSGGAGIYLETQYF. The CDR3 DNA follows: TGTGCCAGCCTCCCAAGCGGGGGGGCCGGAATATATTTAGAGACCCAGTACTTC.